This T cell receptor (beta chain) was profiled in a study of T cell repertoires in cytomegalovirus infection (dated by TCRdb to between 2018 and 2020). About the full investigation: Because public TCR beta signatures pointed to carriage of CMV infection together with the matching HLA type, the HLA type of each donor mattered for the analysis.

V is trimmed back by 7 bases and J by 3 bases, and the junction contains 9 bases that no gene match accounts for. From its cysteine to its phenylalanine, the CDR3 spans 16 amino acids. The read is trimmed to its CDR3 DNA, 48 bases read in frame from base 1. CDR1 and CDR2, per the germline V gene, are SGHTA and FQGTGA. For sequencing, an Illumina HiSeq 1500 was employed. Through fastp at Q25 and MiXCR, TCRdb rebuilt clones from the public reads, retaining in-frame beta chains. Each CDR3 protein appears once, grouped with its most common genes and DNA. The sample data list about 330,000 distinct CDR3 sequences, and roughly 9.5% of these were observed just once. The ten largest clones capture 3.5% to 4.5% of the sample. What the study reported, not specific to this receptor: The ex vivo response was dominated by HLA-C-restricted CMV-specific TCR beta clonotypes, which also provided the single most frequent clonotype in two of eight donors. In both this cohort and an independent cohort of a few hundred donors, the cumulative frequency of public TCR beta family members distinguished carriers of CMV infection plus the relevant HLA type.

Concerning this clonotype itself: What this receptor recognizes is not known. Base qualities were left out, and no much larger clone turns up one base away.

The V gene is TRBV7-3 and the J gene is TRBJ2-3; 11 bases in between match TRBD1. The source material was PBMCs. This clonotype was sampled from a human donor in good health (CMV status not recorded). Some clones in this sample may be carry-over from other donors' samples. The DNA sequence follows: TGTGCCAGCACCCTGGGACAGGGGGGACCTACAGATACGCAGTATTTT. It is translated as CASTLGQGGPTDTQYF. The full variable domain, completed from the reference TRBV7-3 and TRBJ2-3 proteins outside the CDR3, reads GAGVSQTPSNKVTEKGKYVELRCDPISGHTALYWYRQSLGQGPEFLIYFQGTGAADDSGLPNDRFFAVRPEGSVSTLKIQRTERGDSAVYLCASTLGQGGPTDTQYFGPGTRLTVL.